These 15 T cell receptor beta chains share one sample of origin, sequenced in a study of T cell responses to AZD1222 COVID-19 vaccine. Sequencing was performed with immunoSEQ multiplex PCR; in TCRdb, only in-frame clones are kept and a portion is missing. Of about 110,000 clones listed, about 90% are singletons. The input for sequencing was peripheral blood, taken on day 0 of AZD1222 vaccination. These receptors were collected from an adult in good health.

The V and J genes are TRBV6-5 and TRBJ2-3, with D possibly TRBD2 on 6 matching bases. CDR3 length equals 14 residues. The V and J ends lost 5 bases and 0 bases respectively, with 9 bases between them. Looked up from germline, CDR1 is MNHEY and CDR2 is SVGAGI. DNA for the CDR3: TGTGCCAGCAGTCCCGGGACTAGCACAGATACGCAGTATTTT. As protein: CASSPGTSTDTQYF.

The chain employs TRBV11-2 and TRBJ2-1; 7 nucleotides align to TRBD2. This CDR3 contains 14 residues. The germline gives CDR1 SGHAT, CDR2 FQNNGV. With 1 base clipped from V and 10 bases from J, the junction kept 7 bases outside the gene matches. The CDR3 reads CASSLGWRGNEQFF. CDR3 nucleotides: TGTGCCAGCAGCTTAGGTTGGCGGGGGAACGAGCAGTTCTTC.

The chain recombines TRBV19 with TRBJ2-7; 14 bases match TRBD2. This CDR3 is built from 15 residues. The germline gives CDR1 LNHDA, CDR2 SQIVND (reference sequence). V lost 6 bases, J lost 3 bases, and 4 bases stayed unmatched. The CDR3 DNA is TGTGCCAGTAGGGGGGGGACTAGCGGGAGCTACGAGCAGTACTTC. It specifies CASRGGTSGSYEQYF.

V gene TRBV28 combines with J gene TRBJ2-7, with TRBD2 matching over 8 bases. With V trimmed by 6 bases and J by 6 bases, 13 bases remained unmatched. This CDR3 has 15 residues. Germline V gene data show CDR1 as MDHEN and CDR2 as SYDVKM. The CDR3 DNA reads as TGTGCCAGCAGAGATCAGCGGGAGCTCCCCCGCGAGCAGTACTTC. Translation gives CASRDQRELPREQYF.

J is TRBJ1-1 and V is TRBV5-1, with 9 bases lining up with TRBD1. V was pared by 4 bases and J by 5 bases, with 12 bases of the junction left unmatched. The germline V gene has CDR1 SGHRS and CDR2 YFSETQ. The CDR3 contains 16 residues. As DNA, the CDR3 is TGCGCCAGCAGCGGGATAGGGACAGGGCGGGGGACTGAAGCTTTCTTT. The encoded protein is CASSGIGTGRGTEAFF.

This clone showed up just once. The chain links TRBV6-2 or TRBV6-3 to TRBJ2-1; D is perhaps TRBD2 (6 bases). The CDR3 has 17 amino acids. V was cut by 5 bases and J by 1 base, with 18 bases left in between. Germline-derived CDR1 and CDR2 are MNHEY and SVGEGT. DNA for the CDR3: TGTGCCAGCAGTCCCCCCAGACTAGTGTTGTCCTACAATGAGCAGTTCTTC. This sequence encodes CASSPPRLVLSYNEQFF.

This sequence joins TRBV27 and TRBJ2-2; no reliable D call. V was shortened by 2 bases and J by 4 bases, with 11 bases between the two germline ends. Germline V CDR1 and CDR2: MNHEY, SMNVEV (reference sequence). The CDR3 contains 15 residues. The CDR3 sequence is CASSLGASGTGELFF. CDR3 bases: TGTGCCAGCAGTTTAGGTGCCTCCGGCACCGGGGAGCTGTTTTTT.

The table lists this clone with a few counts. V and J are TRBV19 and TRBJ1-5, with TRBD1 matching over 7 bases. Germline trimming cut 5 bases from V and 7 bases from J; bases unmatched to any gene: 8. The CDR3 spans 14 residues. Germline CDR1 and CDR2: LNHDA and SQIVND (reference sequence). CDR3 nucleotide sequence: TGTGCCAGTAGTCAGGGGGGGCCGGGACAGCCCCAGCATTTT. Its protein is CASSQGGPGQPQHF.

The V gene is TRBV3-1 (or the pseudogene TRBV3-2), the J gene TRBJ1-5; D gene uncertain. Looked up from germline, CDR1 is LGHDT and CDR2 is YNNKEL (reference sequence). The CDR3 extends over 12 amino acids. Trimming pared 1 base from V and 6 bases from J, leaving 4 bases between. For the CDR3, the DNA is TGTGCCAGCAGCCAAGCCTCTCAGCCCCAGCATTTT. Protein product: CASSQASQPQHF.

As DNA, the CDR3 is TGTGCCAGTAGTATTAACTTTTTGGACAGGGGAAACTACGAGCAGTACTTC. Protein: CASSINFLDRGNYEQYF. This chain joins TRBV19 and TRBJ2-7; 9 nucleotides agree with TRBD1. This CDR3 has 17 residues. CDR1 is LNHDA, CDR2 SQIVND, per germline (reference sequence). V gave up 3 bases and J gave up 3 bases; unmatched junction bases: 12.

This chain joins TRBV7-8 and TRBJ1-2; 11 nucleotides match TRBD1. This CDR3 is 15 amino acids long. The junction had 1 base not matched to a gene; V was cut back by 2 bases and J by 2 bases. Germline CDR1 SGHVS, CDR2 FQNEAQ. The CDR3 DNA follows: TGTGCCAGCAGCTTACGGGACAGGGGGAACTATGGCTACACCTTC. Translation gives CASSLRDRGNYGYTF.

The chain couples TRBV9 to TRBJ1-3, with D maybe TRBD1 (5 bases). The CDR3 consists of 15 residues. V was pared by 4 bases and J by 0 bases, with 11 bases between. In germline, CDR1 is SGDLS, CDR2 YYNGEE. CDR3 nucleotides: TGTGCCAGCAGCCCCCGGAGGGGCTCTGGAAACACCATATATTTT. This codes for CASSPRRGSGNTIYF.

In nucleotides, the CDR3 is TGTGCCTGGAGTGCCTACGGGACAATAGGCACTGAAGCTTTCTTT. It translates to CAWSAYGTIGTEAFF. The chain has TRBV30 and TRBJ1-1, with D possibly TRBD1 on 6 matching bases. The V gene lost 1 base and the J gene lost 4 bases, with 16 bases spanning the gap. The CDR3 runs 15 residues. CDR1 and CDR2 from the germline V gene are GTSNPN and SVGIG (reference sequence).

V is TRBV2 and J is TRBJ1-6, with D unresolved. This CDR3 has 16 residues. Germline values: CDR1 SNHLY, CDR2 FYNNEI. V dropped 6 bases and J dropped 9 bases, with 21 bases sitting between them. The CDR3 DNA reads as TGTGCCAGCAGCTCCCCCGCGAGGATCAGACTTTCACCCCTCCACTTT. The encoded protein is CASSSPARIRLSPLHF.

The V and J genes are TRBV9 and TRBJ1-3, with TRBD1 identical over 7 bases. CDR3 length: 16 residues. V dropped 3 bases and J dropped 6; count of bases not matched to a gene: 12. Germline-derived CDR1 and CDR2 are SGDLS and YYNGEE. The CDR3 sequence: CASSAYRGRSENTIYF. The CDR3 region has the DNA TGTGCCAGCAGCGCGTACAGGGGAAGGTCGGAAAACACCATATATTTT.